The clone carrying this TCR beta chain was observed many times. Its target is not known. The time point denotes: patch test 1, 2 weeks after DPC sensitization. Treatment: therapeutic diphenylcyclopropenone sensitization with weekly scalp DPC. Venepuncture was done earlier than the placement of each patch test. MiXCR, applied by TCRdb to the RACE reads, yields one record per CDR3 protein. The sample includes some 49,000 distinct CDR3 sequences, around 9.3% of them seen just once. This sample stems from a study of human T cells and chemical hapten exposure. Notes on the study in general: While controls formed fewer of them, expanded TCRs formed significantly more large CDR3 similarity clusters.

This material consisted of whole blood, taken in connection with sensitization to the hapten diphenylcyclopropenone (DPC). This receptor was obtained from a woman in her forties or fifties with alopecia areata. Some clones in this sample may be carry-over from other donors' samples.

CDR3 residues: CASSLNTGQLNSPLHF. CDR3 DNA sequence: TGTGCCAGCAGTTTAAATACGGGACAGCTTAATTCACCCCTCCACTTT. This chain uses TRBV12-3 or TRBV12-4 with TRBJ1-6; 7 bases match TRBD1. The CDR3 is made up of 16 amino acids. Unmatched junction bases numbered 7, after V lost 2 bases and J lost 6 bases.